This TCR beta chain appears in the sequencing data of a study of cytomegalovirus exposure and HLA in healthy donors. Using immunoSEQ multiplex PCR, the repertoire was profiled, and TCRdb retains in-frame clones only, with some absent. The table lists under 130,000 clones, 86% of them singletons. V lost 5 bases to trimming and J lost 4 bases; unmatched junction nucleotides: 9. Germline V gives CDR1 SGDLS, CDR2 YYNGEE. CDR3 length equals 15 residues. The rearrangement uses TRBV9 and TRBJ2-3, with 8 bases aligning to TRBD2. The receptor's source is a woman under 30 in good health and CMV-seropositive. The sequenced sample was PBMCs. The CDR3 reads CASREGSGAADTQYF. The CDR3, as DNA: TGTGCCAGCAGGGAGGGTAGCGGGGCAGCAGATACGCAGTATTTT.